The TCR beta chain under discussion was sequenced for a study of cytomegalovirus exposure and HLA in healthy donors. This clone was counted a single time. There are 16 residues in the CDR3. The trim removed 0 bases at V and 4 bases at J, leaving 5 bases unmatched. From germline, CDR1 is SGHKS and CDR2 YYEKEE (reference sequence). 13 Jbeta primers and 60 Vbeta primers were used for the PCR. The assay was immunoSEQ multiplex PCR, and TCRdb's table has in-frame clones only and misses some. This sample has some 150,000 clones, with just under 80% found just once. V gene TRBV5-5 combines with J gene TRBJ2-1; TRBD1 aligns across 9 bases. This TCR was sampled from a male donor in good health and CMV-seronegative. The sequencing sample was made of PBMCs. The CDR3 DNA sequence: TGTGCCAGCAGCTTGGGACAGGGGGTACCTTACAATGAGCAGTTCTTC. It codes for CASSLGQGVPYNEQFF.